Listed here are 23 T cell receptor beta chains from one sample, sequenced in a study of T cell responses to AZD1222 COVID-19 vaccine. Repertoires were generated with immunoSEQ multiplex PCR, while TCRdb's copy carries only in-frame clones and drops some. The sample lists some 150,000 clones, 80% to 90% occurring once. Specimen: peripheral blood, collected on day 0 of AZD1222 vaccination. The receptor source for this set is an adult in good health.

The chain combines TRBV28 with TRBJ1-4; 7 positions match TRBD1. The trim removed 4 bases at V and 7 bases at J, leaving 6 bases unmatched. Germline V gene data show CDR1 as MDHEN and CDR2 as SYDVKM. The CDR3 runs to 14 residues. As DNA, the CDR3 is TGTGCCAGCAGTTCCACAGGGGCGCTTGAAAAACTGTTTTTT. It is translated as CASSSTGALEKLFF.

As concerns this clone: Other nucleotide sequences from this sample produce the same CDR3. This rearrangement joins TRBV7-2 to TRBJ2-1; D may correspond to TRBD1 or TRBD2 (5 bases each). V dropped 6 bases and J dropped 9 bases, with 18 bases sitting between them. The CDR3 totals 14 residues. Germline assignment: CDR1 SGHTA and CDR2 FQGNSA. The CDR3 protein is CASRGEIGGSEQFF. CDR3 nucleotide sequence: TGTGCCAGCAGGGGGGAAATAGGTGGCAGTGAGCAGTTCTTC. Full variable domain (outside the CDR3, taken from reference TRBV7-2 and TRBJ2-1): GAGVSQSPSNKVTEKGKDVELRCDPISGHTALYWYRQSLGQGLEFLIYFQGNSAPDKSGLPSDRFSAERTGGSVSTLTIQRTQQEDSAVYLCASRGEIGGSEQFFGPGTRLTVL.

This chain uses TRBV11-2 with TRBJ2-3, with TRBD2 identical over 8 bases. V trimming: 6 bases; J trimming: 4 bases; junction bases outside the gene matches: 15. This CDR3 has 17 residues. CDR1 is SGHAT, CDR2 FQNNGV, per germline. CDR3 residues: CASRHRRSGRFSDTQYF. In nucleotides, the CDR3 is TGTGCCAGCAGGCATAGAAGGAGCGGGAGATTCTCAGATACGCAGTATTTT.

The gene calls are TRBV19 and TRBJ2-3, with 9 bases lining up with TRBD1. The ends lost 8 bases at V and 3 bases at J; junction bases unmatched: 6. The length of the CDR3 is 14 residues. CDR1 and CDR2 from the germline V gene are LNHDA and SQIVND (reference sequence). The CDR3 sequence: CASLDRGETDTQYF. The CDR3 region has the DNA TGTGCCAGTTTGGACAGGGGCGAGACAGATACGCAGTATTTT.

V usage is TRBV7-2 and J usage is TRBJ2-7; 12 bases fit TRBD2. Trimming cost V 4 bases and J 4 bases; bases outside gene matches: 5. The V gene's germline CDR1 is SGHTA and CDR2 FQGNSA. This CDR3 contains 15 residues. CDR3 bases: TGTGCCAGCAGCTCCCTAGCGGGGGGGCCTTACGAGCAGTACTTC. Its translation is CASSSLAGGPYEQYF.

This rearrangement joins TRBV19 to TRBJ1-1; TRBD1 is a possible D gene (5 bases). Trimming took off 6 bases at V and 4 bases at J, with 18 bases between the two ends. CDR3 length equals 15 residues. Germline assignment: CDR1 LNHDA and CDR2 SQIVND (reference sequence). CDR3: CASSSGWGLFTEAFF. Written as DNA, the CDR3 is TGTGCCAGTAGCTCCGGCTGGGGGTTGTTCACTGAAGCTTTCTTT.

The chain employs TRBV19 and TRBJ1-5; the D is unclear. Germline CDR1 reads LNHDA; CDR2 reads SQIVND (reference sequence). Trimming stripped 6 bases from V and 0 bases from J, with 12 bases between. This CDR3 is 15 amino acids long. CDR3 sequence reads: CASSPTSYSNQPQHF. The DNA for the CDR3 is TGTGCCAGTAGCCCAACATCCTATAGCAATCAGCCCCAGCATTTT.

V and J are TRBV7-2 and TRBJ1-3; 9 nucleotides line up with TRBD1. This CDR3 is built from 15 residues. The V and J ends lost 1 base and 2 bases, in that order; junction bases with no gene match: 0. Germline CDR1 SGHTA, CDR2 FQGNSA. CDR3 bases: TGTGCCAGCAGCTTAGGGACAGGGGCTGGAAACACCATATATTTT. This sequence encodes CASSLGTGAGNTIYF.

V usage is TRBV19 and J usage is TRBJ2-3; 11 bases map to TRBD2. Germline CDR1 reads LNHDA; CDR2 reads SQIVND (reference sequence). The J segment lost 2 bases and the V segment lost 4 bases, leaving 5 bases of the junction unmatched. This CDR3 comprises 16 residues. CDR3 in amino acids: CASSNLAGGHTDTQYF. In DNA form, the CDR3 reads TGTGCCAGTAGTAACCTAGCGGGAGGACACACAGATACGCAGTATTTT.

The rearrangement joins TRBV5-4 to TRBJ2-7; 7 bases are shared with TRBD1. Trimming removed 5 bases from V and 0 bases from J; junction bases left unmatched: 8. There are 15 residues in the CDR3. The V gene's germline CDR1 is SGHNT and CDR2 YYREEE (reference sequence). CDR3 loop: CASRSPGQSSYEQYF. In DNA form, the CDR3 reads TGTGCCAGCAGAAGTCCGGGACAGAGCTCCTACGAGCAGTACTTC.

The J gene is TRBJ2-1, the V gene TRBV27, with 8 bases lining up with TRBD1. The CDR3 totals 15 residues. V shed 1 base, J shed 6 bases, and the junction held 5 bases outside the gene matches. Germline values: CDR1 MNHEY, CDR2 SMNVEV (reference sequence). The CDR3 loop is CASSLWGQAINEQFF. Written as DNA, the CDR3 is TGTGCCAGCAGTTTATGGGGACAGGCGATCAATGAGCAGTTCTTC.

This clone was seen more than once but under ten times. The rearrangement joins TRBV2 to TRBJ2-1; 7 nucleotides match TRBD1. The V gene's germline CDR1 is SNHLY and CDR2 FYNNEI. The CDR3 runs to 15 residues. J lost 4 bases, V lost 4 bases, and 7 bases had no gene match. The CDR3 loop is CASSARQGTYNEQFF. CDR3 sequence (DNA): TGTGCCAGCAGTGCCCGACAGGGAACTTACAATGAGCAGTTCTTC.

The rearrangement links TRBV6-5 to TRBJ1-1; maybe TRBD1 (6 bases). Germline loops: CDR1 MNHEY, CDR2 SVGAGI. V dropped 10 bases and J dropped 10 bases, with 16 bases sitting between them. The CDR3 has 11 residues. CDR3 in amino acids: CATLGGIRAFF. In nucleotides, the CDR3 is TGTGCCACCCTGGGGGGCATTAGAGCTTTCTTT.

The V gene is TRBV28, the J gene TRBJ2-2, with a weak D call TRBD1 (6 bases). Germline V gene data show CDR1 as MDHEN and CDR2 as SYDVKM. The CDR3 runs 16 residues. V lost 6 bases to trimming and J lost 7 bases, with 21 bases between them. CDR3 residues: CASSSPLNRAGGELFF. In DNA form, the CDR3 reads TGTGCCAGCAGCTCCCCCCTAAACAGGGCTGGCGGGGAGCTGTTTTTT.

The rearrangement links TRBV28 to TRBJ1-1; maybe TRBD1 (5 bases). Germline V gene data show CDR1 as MDHEN and CDR2 as SYDVKM. This CDR3 has 12 residues. V was trimmed by 1 base and J by 10 bases, leaving 10 bases between them. The CDR3 sequence is CASSLSSGAAFF. Written as DNA, the CDR3 is TGTGCCAGCAGTTTATCCAGTGGGGCAGCTTTCTTT.

Here the CDR3 DNA reads TGTGCCAGTAAGGGACTAGCGGGAATGATCGGGGAGCTGTTTTTT. Its translation is CASKGLAGMIGELFF. The chain links TRBV19 to TRBJ2-2; TRBD2 aligns across 13 bases. CDR1 is LNHDA and CDR2 is SQIVND in the germline V gene (reference sequence). CDR3 length: 15 amino acids. Trimming removed 7 bases from V and 7 bases from J; junction bases left unmatched: 6. The full variable domain, in which reference TRBV19 and TRBJ2-2 provide the parts outside the CDR3, is DGGITQSPKYLFRKEGQNVTLSCEQNLNHDAMYWYRQDPGQGLRLIYYSQIVNDFQKGDIAEGYSVSREKKESFPLTVTSAQKNPTAFYLCASKGLAGMIGELFFGEGSRLTVL.

The rearrangement joins TRBV4-2 to TRBJ2-2; D gene ambiguous. Deletions cut 0 bases from V and 8 bases from J, with 7 bases between. The germline CDR1 and CDR2 sequences are LGHNA and YNFKEQ. The CDR3 loop spans 13 amino acids. The DNA of the CDR3 is TGTGCCAGCAGCCAAGAGAACCGTGGGGAGCTGTTTTTT. It specifies CASSQENRGELFF.

V and J are TRBV3-1 (or the pseudogene TRBV3-2) and TRBJ1-1; D is uncertain. The CDR3 extends over 14 amino acids. The V gene's germline CDR1 is LGHDT and CDR2 YNNKEL (reference sequence). Between the trimmed V and J ends, which lost 3 bases and 1 base, there was a span of 9 bases. The CDR3 coding sequence is TGTGCCAGCAGCCATGATCAATCGAACACTGAAGCTTTCTTT. It specifies CASSHDQSNTEAFF.

The chain is built from TRBV13 and TRBJ2-7; D uncertain. Between the trimmed V and J ends, which lost 5 bases and 6 bases, there was a span of 8 bases. This CDR3 comprises 11 residues. Germline V gives CDR1 PRHDT, CDR2 FYEKMQ (reference sequence). CDR3 residues: CASSNRFEQYF. Written as DNA, the CDR3 is TGTGCCAGCAGCAATAGGTTCGAGCAGTACTTC. The variable domain in full, completed from reference TRBV13 and TRBJ2-7, reads AAGVIQSPRHLIKEKRETATLKCYPIPRHDTVYWYQQGPGQDPQFLISFYEKMQSDKGSIPDRFSAQQFSDYHSELNMSSLELGDSALYFCASSNRFEQYFGPGTRLTVT.

The chain joins TRBV5-1 to TRBJ1-6; D ambiguous. This CDR3 is 16 amino acids long. The V end lost 2 bases, the J end lost 1 base, and 10 bases lay between the germline ends. Germline assignment: CDR1 SGHRS and CDR2 YFSETQ. The CDR3 protein is CASSLRPGSYNSPLHF. The CDR3 DNA sequence: TGCGCCAGCAGCTTACGACCGGGATCCTATAATTCACCCCTCCACTTT.

The chain recombines TRBV14 with TRBJ1-5; TRBD1 matches at 9 bases. CDR1 and CDR2 from the germline V gene are SGHDN and FVKESK. J lost 5 bases, V lost 2 bases, and 7 bases had no gene match. This CDR3 spans 16 amino acids. The CDR3 DNA is TGTGCCAGCAGCCAACATCCGGGACAGGGTTATCAGCCCCAGCATTTT. Translated: CASSQHPGQGYQPQHF.

Regarding this clone: Within the sample, other DNA sequences also encode this same CDR3. CDR3 in amino acids: CASSLAIGTDTQYF. The DNA for the CDR3 is TGTGCCAGCAGCTTAGCCATTGGCACAGATACGCAGTATTTT. This chain uses TRBV7-2 with TRBJ2-3; D is uncertain. The CDR3 length is 14 residues. The V and J ends lost 0 bases and 1 base respectively, with 5 bases between them. Germline-derived CDR1 and CDR2 are SGHTA and FQGNSA. The full variable domain, in which reference TRBV7-2 and TRBJ2-3 provide the parts outside the CDR3, is GAGVSQSPSNKVTEKGKDVELRCDPISGHTALYWYRQSLGQGLEFLIYFQGNSAPDKSGLPSDRFSAERTGGSVSTLTIQRTQQEDSAVYLCASSLAIGTDTQYFGPGTRLTVL.

The gene calls are TRBV28 and TRBJ2-1, with unresolved D. Germline CDR1 is MDHEN and CDR2 is SYDVKM. The CDR3 is made up of 16 amino acids. With 6 bases removed from V and 0 bases from J, the gap between germline ends came to 15 bases. The CDR3 loop is CASSLEGRHSYNEQFF. DNA for the CDR3: TGTGCCAGCAGCCTCGAAGGACGGCACTCCTACAATGAGCAGTTCTTC.